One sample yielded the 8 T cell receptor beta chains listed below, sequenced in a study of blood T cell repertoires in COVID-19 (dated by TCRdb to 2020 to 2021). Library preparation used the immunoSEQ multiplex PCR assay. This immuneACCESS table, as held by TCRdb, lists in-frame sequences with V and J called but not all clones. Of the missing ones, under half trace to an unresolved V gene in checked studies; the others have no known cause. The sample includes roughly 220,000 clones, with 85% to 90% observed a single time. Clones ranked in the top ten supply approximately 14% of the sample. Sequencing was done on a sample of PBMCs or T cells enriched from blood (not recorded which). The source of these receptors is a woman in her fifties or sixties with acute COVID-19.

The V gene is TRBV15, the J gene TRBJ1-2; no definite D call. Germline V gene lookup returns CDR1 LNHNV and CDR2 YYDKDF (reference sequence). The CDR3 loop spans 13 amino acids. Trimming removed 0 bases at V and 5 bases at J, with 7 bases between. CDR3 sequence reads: CATSRDQWYGYTF. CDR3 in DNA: TGTGCCACCAGCAGAGATCAGTGGTATGGCTACACCTTC.

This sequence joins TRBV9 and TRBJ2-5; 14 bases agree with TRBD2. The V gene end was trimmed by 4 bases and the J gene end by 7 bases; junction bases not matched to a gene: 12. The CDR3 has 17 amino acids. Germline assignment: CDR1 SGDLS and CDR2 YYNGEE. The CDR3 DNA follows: TGTGCCAGCAGCTTGGGACTAGCGGGGGTCTCTAGAGGGACCCAGTACTTC. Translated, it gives CASSLGLAGVSRGTQYF.

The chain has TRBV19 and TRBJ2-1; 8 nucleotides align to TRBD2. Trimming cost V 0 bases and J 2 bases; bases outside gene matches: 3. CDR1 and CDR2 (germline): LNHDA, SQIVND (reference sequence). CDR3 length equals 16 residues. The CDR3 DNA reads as TGTGCCAGTAGTATAGATCGAGCGGGAGCCTACAATGAGCAGTTCTTC. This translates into CASSIDRAGAYNEQFF.

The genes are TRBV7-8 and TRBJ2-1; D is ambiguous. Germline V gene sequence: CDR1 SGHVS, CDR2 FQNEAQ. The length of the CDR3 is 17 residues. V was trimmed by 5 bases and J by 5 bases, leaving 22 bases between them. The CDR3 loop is CASSPYSKLPTDNEQFF. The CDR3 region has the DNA TGTGCCAGCAGCCCCTACTCGAAACTACCCACGGACAATGAGCAGTTCTTC.

The CDR3 loop reads CASSLTRDRGPEQYF. CDR3 DNA sequence: TGTGCCAGCAGCTTGACCCGGGACAGGGGGCCCGAGCAGTACTTC. V gene TRBV7-2 combines with J gene TRBJ2-7; 12 bases map to TRBD1. This CDR3 is 15 amino acids long. The germline CDR1 and CDR2 sequences are SGHTA and FQGNSA. J was trimmed by 6 bases and V by 3 bases; bases with no gene match: 6. The full variable domain, with the rest looked up from reference TRBV7-2 and TRBJ2-7, is GAGVSQSPSNKVTEKGKDVELRCDPISGHTALYWYRQSLGQGLEFLIYFQGNSAPDKSGLPSDRFSAERTGGSVSTLTIQRTQQEDSAVYLCASSLTRDRGPEQYFGPGTRLTVT.

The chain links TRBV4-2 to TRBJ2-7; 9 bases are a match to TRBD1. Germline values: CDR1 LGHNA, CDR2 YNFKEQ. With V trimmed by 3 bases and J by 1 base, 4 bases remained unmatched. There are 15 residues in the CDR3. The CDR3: CASSHGQGFSYEQYF. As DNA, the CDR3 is TGTGCCAGCAGCCATGGACAGGGGTTTTCCTACGAGCAGTACTTC.

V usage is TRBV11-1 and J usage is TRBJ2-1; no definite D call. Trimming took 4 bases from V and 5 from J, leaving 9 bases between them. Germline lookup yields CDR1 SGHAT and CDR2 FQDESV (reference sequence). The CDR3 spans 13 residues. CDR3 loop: CASSSPSDNEQFF. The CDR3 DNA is TGTGCCAGCAGCTCCCCGTCCGACAATGAGCAGTTCTTC.

CDR3 sequence (DNA): TGTGCCAGCAGCCGACAGGGGCCCCCCACAGATACGCAGTATTTT. Translation gives CASSRQGPPTDTQYF. The genes are TRBV7-3 and TRBJ2-3; TRBD1 matches at 8 bases. The V segment lost 5 bases and the J segment 2 bases; nucleotides outside the gene matches: 6. The V gene's germline CDR1 is SGHTA and CDR2 FQGTGA. The CDR3 spans 15 residues.